This T cell receptor beta chain derives from a study of Graves' ophthalmopathy and Graves' hyperthyroidism. For repertoire sequencing, the TCR beta CDR3 regions were amplified from RNA transcripts. An opening RT-PCR round employed HTBI primers and preceded a second-round multiplex PCR. TCRdb re-called the multiplex PCR reads through MiXCR, storing one row per CDR3 protein. The sample includes about half a million distinct CDR3 sequences, around an eighth seen only once; the top ten take 9.8%. This CDR3 region has 15 residues. Per germline, CDR1 KGHSH and CDR2 LQKENI. The J segment lost 5 bases and the V segment lost 5 bases, leaving 11 bases of the junction unmatched.

The chain couples TRBV18 to TRBJ2-5, with 7 bases identical to TRBD2. Sequenced material: blood. The TCR was taken from a woman aged 30 to 39 with Graves' ophthalmopathy. CDR3 region: CASSYQRGLHETQYF. CDR3 bases: TGTGCCAGCTCATACCAGCGGGGACTCCATGAGACCCAGTACTTC.